This T cell receptor (beta chain) was profiled in a study of CD8+CD57+ T cells in acquired aplastic anemia. Study-wide background: DNA recovered from sorted CD4+ and CD8+ cells had a mean of around 3.3 ug.

For CDR3 and TCR beta VDJ profiling, genomic DNA was the template used. MiXCR was run by TCRdb on the reads, yielding one entry per CDR3 protein. The table records roughly 190,000 distinct CDR3 sequences, roughly half of them present only once. V trimming: 5 bases; J trimming: 6 bases; junction bases outside the gene matches: 9. The germline V gene encodes CDR1 SGHTA and CDR2 FQGNSA. The CDR3 contains 15 residues. In patients chosen for sequencing, flow cytometry had shown CD8+CD57+ cell expansion. Diagnosis of severe acquired aplastic anemia applied to all patients. No therapy had been given to the patients at the time of blood sampling.

Specimen: sorted CD4+, CD8+, or CD8+CD57+ T cells (not recorded which) from PBMCs. This sequence originates from a human donor with aplastic anemia. The chain recombines TRBV7-2 with TRBJ1-5; 8 positions agree with TRBD1. The CDR3 region has the DNA TGTGCCAGCAGCGGATTCGGACAGGGAGGTCAGCCCCAGCATTTT. Translated: CASSGFGQGGQPQHF. The full variable domain, with the rest looked up from reference TRBV7-2 and TRBJ1-5, is GAGVSQSPSNKVTEKGKDVELRCDPISGHTALYWYRQSLGQGLEFLIYFQGNSAPDKSGLPSDRFSAERTGGSVSTLTIQRTQQEDSAVYLCASSGFGQGGQPQHFGDGTRLSIL.